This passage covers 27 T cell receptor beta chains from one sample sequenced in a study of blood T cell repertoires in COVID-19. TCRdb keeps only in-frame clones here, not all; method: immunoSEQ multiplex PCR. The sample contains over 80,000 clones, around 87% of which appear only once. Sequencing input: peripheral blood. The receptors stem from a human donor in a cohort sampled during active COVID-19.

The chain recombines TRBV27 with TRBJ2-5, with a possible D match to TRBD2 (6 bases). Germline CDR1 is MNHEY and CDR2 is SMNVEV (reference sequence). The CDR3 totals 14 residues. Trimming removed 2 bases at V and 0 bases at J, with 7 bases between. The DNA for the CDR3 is TGTGCCAGCAGTTTACGGGGGTACCAAGAGACCCAGTACTTC. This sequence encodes CASSLRGYQETQYF.

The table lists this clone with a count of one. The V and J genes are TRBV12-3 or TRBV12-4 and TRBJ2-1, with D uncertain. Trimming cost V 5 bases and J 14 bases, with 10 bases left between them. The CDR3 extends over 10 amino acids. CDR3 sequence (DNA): TGTGCCAGCAGTAAATCGCGTGAGTTCTTC. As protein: CASSKSREFF.

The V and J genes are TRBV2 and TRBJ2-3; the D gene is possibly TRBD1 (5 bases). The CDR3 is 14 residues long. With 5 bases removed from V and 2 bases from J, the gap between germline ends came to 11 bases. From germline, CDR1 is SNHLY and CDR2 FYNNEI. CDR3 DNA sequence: TGTGCCAGCAGTCACCGACAGAACACAGATACGCAGTATTTT. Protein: CASSHRQNTDTQYF.

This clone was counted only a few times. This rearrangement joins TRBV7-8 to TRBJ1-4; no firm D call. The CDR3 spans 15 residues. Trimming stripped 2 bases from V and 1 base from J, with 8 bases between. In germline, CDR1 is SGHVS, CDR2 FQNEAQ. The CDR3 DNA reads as TGTGCCAGCAGCTTACGGCGGGAAACTAATGAAAAACTGTTTTTT. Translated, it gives CASSLRRETNEKLFF.

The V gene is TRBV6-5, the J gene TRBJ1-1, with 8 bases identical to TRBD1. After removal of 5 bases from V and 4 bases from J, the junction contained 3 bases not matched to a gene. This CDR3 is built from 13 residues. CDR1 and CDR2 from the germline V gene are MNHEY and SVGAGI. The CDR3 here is CASSPDRGTEAFF. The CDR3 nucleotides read TGTGCCAGCAGTCCCGACAGGGGCACTGAAGCTTTCTTT.

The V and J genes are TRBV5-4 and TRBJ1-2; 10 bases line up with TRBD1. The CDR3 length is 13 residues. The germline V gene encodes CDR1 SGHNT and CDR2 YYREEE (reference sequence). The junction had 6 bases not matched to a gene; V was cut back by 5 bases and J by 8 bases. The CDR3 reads CASRPGTGEGYTF. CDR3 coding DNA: TGTGCCAGCAGGCCCGGGACAGGGGAAGGCTACACCTTC.

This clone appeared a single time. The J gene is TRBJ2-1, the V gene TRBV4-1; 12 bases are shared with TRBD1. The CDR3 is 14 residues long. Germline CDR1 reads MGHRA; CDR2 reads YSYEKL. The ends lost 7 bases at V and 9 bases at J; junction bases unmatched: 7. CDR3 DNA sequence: TGCGCCAGCAACGGCGGGACAGGGGGCTTTGAGCAGTTCTTC. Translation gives CASNGGTGGFEQFF.

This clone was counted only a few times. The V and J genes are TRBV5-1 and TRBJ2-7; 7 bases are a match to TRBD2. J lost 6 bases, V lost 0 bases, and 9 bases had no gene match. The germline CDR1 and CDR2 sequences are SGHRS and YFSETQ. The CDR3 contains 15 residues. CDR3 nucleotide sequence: TGCGCCAGCAGCTTGGAGGGACTACCAACAGTCGAGCAGTACTTC. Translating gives CASSLEGLPTVEQYF.

The CDR3 loop is CASSSGQAPYEQYF. The CDR3 bases are TGTGCCAGCAGCTCCGGACAGGCTCCCTACGAGCAGTACTTC. The J gene is TRBJ2-7, the V gene TRBV28; TRBD1 matches at 7 bases. Per germline, CDR1 MDHEN and CDR2 SYDVKM. The V gene end was trimmed by 6 bases and the J gene end by 2 bases; junction bases not matched to a gene: 7. This CDR3 region has 14 residues. Full variable domain (rest looked up from reference TRBV28 and TRBJ2-7): DVKVTQSSRYLVKRTGEKVFLECVQDMDHENMFWYRQDPGLGLRLIYFSYDVKMKEKGDIPEGYSVSREKKERFSLILESASTNQTSMYLCASSSGQAPYEQYFGPGTRLTVT.

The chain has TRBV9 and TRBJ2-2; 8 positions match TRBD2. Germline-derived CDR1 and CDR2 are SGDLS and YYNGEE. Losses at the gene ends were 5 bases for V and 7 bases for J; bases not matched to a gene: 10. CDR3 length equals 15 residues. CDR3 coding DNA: TGTGCCAGCAGGGGCACGACTAGCGCACACGGGGAGCTGTTTTTT. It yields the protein CASRGTTSAHGELFF. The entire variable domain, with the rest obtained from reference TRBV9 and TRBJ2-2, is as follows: DSGVTQTPKHLITATGQRVTLRCSPRSGDLSVYWYQQSLDQGLQFLIQYYNGEERAKGNILERFSAQQFPDLHSELNLSSLELGDSALYFCASRGTTSAHGELFFGEGSRLTVL.

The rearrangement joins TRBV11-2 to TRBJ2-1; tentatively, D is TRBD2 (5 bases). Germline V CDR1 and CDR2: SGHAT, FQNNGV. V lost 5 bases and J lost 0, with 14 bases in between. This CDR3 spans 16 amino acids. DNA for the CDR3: TGTGCCAGCAGCACCCGGACGGGGAGCTCCTACAATGAGCAGTTCTTC. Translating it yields CASSTRTGSSYNEQFF.

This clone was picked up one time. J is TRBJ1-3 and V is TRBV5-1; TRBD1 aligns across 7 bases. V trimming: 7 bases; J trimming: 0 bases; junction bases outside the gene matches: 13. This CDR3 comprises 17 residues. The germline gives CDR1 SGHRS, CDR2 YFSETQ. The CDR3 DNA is TGCGCCAGCGGAGCTAGACAGGGATTGAGCTCTGGAAACACCATATATTTT. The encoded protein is CASGARQGLSSGNTIYF.

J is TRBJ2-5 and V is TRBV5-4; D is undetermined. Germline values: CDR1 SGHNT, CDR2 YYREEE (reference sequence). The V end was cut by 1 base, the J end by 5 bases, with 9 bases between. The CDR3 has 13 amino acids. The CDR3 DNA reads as TGTGCCAGCAGCTTGTTCAGCGCGGAGACCCAGTACTTC. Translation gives CASSLFSAETQYF.

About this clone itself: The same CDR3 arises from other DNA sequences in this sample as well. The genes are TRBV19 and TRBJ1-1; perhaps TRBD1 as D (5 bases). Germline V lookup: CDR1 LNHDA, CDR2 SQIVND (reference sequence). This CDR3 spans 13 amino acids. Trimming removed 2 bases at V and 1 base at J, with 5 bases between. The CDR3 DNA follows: TGTGCCAGTAGTATACAGGGGAACACTGAAGCTTTCTTT. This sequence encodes CASSIQGNTEAFF. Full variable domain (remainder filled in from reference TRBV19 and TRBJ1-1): DGGITQSPKYLFRKEGQNVTLSCEQNLNHDAMYWYRQDPGQGLRLIYYSQIVNDFQKGDIAEGYSVSREKKESFPLTVTSAQKNPTAFYLCASSIQGNTEAFFGQGTRLTVV.

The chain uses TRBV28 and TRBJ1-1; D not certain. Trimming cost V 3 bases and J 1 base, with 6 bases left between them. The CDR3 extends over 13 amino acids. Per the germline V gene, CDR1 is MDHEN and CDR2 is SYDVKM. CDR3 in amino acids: CASSLEWNTEAFF. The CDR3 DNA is TGTGCCAGCAGTTTGGAGTGGAACACTGAAGCTTTCTTT.

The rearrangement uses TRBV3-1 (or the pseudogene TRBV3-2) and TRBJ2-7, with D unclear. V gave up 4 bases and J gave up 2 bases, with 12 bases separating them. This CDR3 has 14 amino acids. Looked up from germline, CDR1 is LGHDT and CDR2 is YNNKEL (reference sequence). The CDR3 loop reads CASSRSGGTYEQYF. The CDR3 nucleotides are TGTGCCAGCAGCCGATCGGGTGGTACCTACGAGCAGTACTTC.

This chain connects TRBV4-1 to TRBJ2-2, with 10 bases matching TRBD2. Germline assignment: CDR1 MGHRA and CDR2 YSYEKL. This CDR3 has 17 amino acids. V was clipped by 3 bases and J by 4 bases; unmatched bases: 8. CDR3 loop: CASSHGEREGGTGELFF. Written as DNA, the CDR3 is TGCGCCAGCAGCCACGGCGAGCGGGAGGGGGGCACCGGGGAGCTGTTTTTT.

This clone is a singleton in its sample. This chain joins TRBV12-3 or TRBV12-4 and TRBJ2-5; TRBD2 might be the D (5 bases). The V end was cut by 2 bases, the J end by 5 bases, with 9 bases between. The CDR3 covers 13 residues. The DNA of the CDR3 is TGTGCCAGCAGTTTAACTAGTGGGGAGACCCAGTACTTC. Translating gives CASSLTSGETQYF.

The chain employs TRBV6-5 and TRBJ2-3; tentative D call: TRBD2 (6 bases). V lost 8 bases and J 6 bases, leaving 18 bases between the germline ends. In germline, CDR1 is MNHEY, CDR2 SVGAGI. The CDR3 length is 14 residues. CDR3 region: CASAEPGTSDTQYF. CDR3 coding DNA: TGTGCCAGCGCCGAACCCGGGACTTCGGATACGCAGTATTTT.

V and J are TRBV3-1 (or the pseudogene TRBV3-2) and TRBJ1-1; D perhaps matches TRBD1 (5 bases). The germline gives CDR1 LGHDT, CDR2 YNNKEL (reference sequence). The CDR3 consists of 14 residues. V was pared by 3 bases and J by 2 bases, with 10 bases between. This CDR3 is CASSQGTGNTEAFF. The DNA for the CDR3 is TGTGCCAGCAGCCAGGGAACAGGTAACACTGAAGCTTTCTTT.

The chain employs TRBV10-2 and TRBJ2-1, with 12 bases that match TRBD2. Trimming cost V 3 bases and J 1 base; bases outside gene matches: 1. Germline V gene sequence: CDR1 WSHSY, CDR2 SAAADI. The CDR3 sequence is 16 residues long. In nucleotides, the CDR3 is TGCGCCAGCAGTGATACTAGCGGGAGGTCCTACAATGAGCAGTTCTTC. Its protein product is CASSDTSGRSYNEQFF.

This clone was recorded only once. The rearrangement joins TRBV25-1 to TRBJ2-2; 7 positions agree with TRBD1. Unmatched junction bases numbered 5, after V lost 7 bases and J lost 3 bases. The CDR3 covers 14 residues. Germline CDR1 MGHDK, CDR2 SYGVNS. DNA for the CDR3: TGTGCCAGCACCGAGCAGGGGGACACCGGGGAGCTGTTTTTT. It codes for CASTEQGDTGELFF.

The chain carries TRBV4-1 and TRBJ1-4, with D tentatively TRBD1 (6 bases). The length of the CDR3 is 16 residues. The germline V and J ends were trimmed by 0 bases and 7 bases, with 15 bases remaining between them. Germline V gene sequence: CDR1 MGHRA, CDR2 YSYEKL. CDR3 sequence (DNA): TGCGCCAGCAGCCAAGATATAGGGAGGGGGAGTGAAAAACTGTTTTTT. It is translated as CASSQDIGRGSEKLFF.

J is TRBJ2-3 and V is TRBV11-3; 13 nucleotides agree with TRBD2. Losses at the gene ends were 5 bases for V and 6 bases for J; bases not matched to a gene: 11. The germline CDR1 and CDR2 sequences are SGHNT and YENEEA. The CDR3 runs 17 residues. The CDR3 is CASSQRLLAGGRDTQYF. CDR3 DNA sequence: TGTGCCAGCAGCCAACGCCTACTAGCGGGAGGGCGTGATACGCAGTATTTT.

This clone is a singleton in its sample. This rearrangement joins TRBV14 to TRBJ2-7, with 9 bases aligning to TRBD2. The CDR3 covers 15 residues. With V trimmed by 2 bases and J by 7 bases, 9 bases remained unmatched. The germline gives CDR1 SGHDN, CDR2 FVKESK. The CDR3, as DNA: TGTGCCAGCAGCCAAAATAGCGGGAGTCGAGGGGAGCAGTACTTC. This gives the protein CASSQNSGSRGEQYF.

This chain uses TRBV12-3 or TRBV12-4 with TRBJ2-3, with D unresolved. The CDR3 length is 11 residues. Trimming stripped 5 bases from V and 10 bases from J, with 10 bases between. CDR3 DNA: TGTGCCAGCAGTATCTCCGTTTCGCAGTATTTT. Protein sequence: CASSISVSQYF.

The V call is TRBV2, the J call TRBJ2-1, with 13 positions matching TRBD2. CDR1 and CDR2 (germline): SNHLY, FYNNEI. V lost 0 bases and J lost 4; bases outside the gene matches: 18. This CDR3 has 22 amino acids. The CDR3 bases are TGTGCCAGCAGTGAAGCGGATGTTAGACTAGCGGGAGGCCCAGGAGTTTACAATGAGCAGTTCTTC. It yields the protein CASSEADVRLAGGPGVYNEQFF. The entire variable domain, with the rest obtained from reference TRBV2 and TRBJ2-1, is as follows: EPEVTQTPSHQVTQMGQEVILRCVPISNHLYFYWYRQILGQKVEFLVSFYNNEISEKSEIFDDQFSVERPDGSNFTLKIRSTKLEDSAMYFCASSEADVRLAGGPGVYNEQFFGPGTRLTVL.